The 12 T cell receptor beta chains listed next were all sequenced from one sample in a study of T cells after yellow fever vaccination (dated by TCRdb to the late 2010s). In light of the paper, this sample's treatment or condition label describes: live attenuated yellow fever vaccine strain. Library creation used 5' RACE. Instrument on record: Illumina HiSeq 2500. Starting from the raw public reads, TCRdb applied fastp trimming at Q25, assembled clones with MiXCR and retained in-frame beta chains. All rows with the same CDR3 protein become a single entry with the most common DNA and genes. This sample holds approximately 69,000 distinct CDR3 sequences; approximately 6.2% were observed only once. Clones ranked in the top ten supply more than 2% of the sample. Specimen: CD4+ T cells sorted from PBMCs, collected more than 13 days after the first yellow fever vaccination. The receptor source for this set is a man in his late teens or twenties who received the YFV17D yellow fever vaccine.

This clonotype came up many times. The gene calls are TRBV7-3 and TRBJ1-1; D is undetermined. Trimming left V 1 base short and J 7 bases short, with 7 bases between. This CDR3 has 12 amino acids. Germline CDR1 is SGHTA and CDR2 is FQGTGA. This chain's CDR3 is CASSLNGVEAFF. The CDR3 DNA reads TGTGCCAGCAGCTTAAACGGGGTTGAAGCTTTCTTT.

This clonotype was recorded many times. The CDR3 loop is CASSSPGTGGSRSNTIYF. Here the CDR3 DNA reads TGTGCCAGCAGCTCTCCGGGGACAGGGGGCTCGAGGAGTAACACCATATATTTT. V gene TRBV28 combines with J gene TRBJ1-3; TRBD1 matches 12 bases. Germline lookup yields CDR1 MDHEN and CDR2 SYDVKM. The CDR3 has 18 residues. Trimming at V came to 6 bases and at J to 7 bases, leaving 16 bases not matched to a gene.

The sample holds many counts of this clonotype. The chain is built from TRBV20-1 and TRBJ1-6; D is unresolved. The V and J ends lost 0 bases and 10 bases respectively, with 16 bases between them. Germline values: CDR1 DFQATT, CDR2 SNEGSKA (reference sequence). The CDR3 has 15 amino acids. The CDR3 protein is CSARDPGGSRSPLHF. The CDR3 DNA is TGCAGTGCTAGAGATCCGGGCGGCTCGAGGTCACCCCTCCACTTT.

The sample holds many counts of this clonotype. The chain recombines TRBV27 with TRBJ2-7, with 11 positions matching TRBD2. The CDR3 sequence is 16 residues long. CDR1 and CDR2 (germline): MNHEY, SMNVEV (reference sequence). Losses at the gene ends were 10 bases for V and 2 bases for J; bases not matched to a gene: 13. The CDR3 loop reads CATHRLAGGRTYEQYF. Here the CDR3 DNA reads TGTGCCACCCACCGCCTAGCGGGGGGCCGGACCTACGAGCAGTACTTC.

This clonotype was seen at least ten times. This chain links TRBV6-2 or TRBV6-3 with TRBJ1-1; no firm D call. With 2 bases removed from V and 0 bases from J, the gap between germline ends came to 10 bases. The CDR3 spans 15 residues. Germline CDR1 reads MNHEY; CDR2 reads SVGEGT. The CDR3: CASSYQISLNTEAFF. CDR3 sequence (DNA): TGTGCCAGCAGTTACCAAATAAGCCTGAACACTGAAGCTTTCTTT.

This clonotype has a single count. The rearrangement uses TRBV5-5 and TRBJ2-7, with D uncertain. This CDR3 is built from 13 residues. Germline CDR1 and CDR2: SGHKS and YYEKEE (reference sequence). V was shortened by 7 bases and J by 5 bases, with 16 bases between the two germline ends. CDR3 bases: TGTGCCAGCGGCCCCGGGCTCCGGGACGAGCAGTACGTC. This gives the protein CASGPGLRDEQYV.

In its sample, this clonotype was seen many times. The chain has TRBV6-5 and TRBJ1-5, with D hard to call. Trimming removed 2 bases from V and 2 bases from J, with 7 bases in between. CDR3 length: 14 amino acids. Germline V gene lookup returns CDR1 MNHEY and CDR2 SVGAGI. For the CDR3, the DNA is TGTGCCAGCAGTTACGGGTACGGCAATCAGCCCCAGCATTTT. This encodes CASSYGYGNQPQHF.

In its sample, this clonotype was seen many times. The chain couples TRBV6-6 to TRBJ2-3; D possibly corresponds to TRBD1 (6 bases). Germline loops: CDR1 MNHNY, CDR2 SVGAGI (reference sequence). V was shortened by 10 bases and J by 3 bases, with 11 bases between the two germline ends. The CDR3 has 12 amino acids. The CDR3 nucleotides read TGTGCCACCCGGGACACGACAGATACGCAGTATTTT. Translated, it gives CATRDTTDTQYF.

This clonotype was observed at least ten times. The rearrangement links TRBV18 to TRBJ2-1; TRBD2 might be the D (5 bases). Looked up from germline, CDR1 is KGHSH and CDR2 is LQKENI. CDR3 size: 15 residues. V was trimmed by 3 bases and J by 7 bases, leaving 16 bases between them. The CDR3 sequence: CASSPGNIEGNEQFF. The CDR3 bases are TGTGCCAGCTCACCGGGGAATATCGAGGGTAATGAGCAGTTCTTC.

In this sample, this clonotype turned up a few times. The genes are TRBV29-1 and TRBJ1-2; possible D gene TRBD1, 6 bases. Germline V gene data show CDR1 as SQVTM and CDR2 as ANQGSEA. V lost 6 bases, J lost 8 bases, and 13 bases lay in between. The CDR3 contains 11 residues. CDR3 sequence reads: CSVARGGGYTF. CDR3 DNA: TGCAGCGTCGCTCGGGGGGGCGGCTACACCTTC.

This clonotype showed up many times. The chain has TRBV6-5 and TRBJ1-1; 7 nucleotides match TRBD1. This CDR3 is built from 15 residues. Germline CDR1 reads MNHEY; CDR2 reads SVGAGI. V was clipped by 2 bases and J by 6 bases; unmatched bases: 9. CDR3 in amino acids: CASSYPPLGQAEAFF. The DNA of the CDR3 is TGTGCCAGCAGTTACCCGCCCCTTGGACAGGCTGAAGCTTTCTTT.

The chain has TRBV20-1 and TRBJ2-7; D remains unclear. The CDR3 covers 13 residues. Germline values: CDR1 DFQATT, CDR2 SNEGSKA (reference sequence). Trimming pared 6 bases from V and 6 bases from J, leaving 18 bases between. In DNA form, the CDR3 reads TGCAGTGCGCCGAACCCTCGGTCCGCCGAGCAGTACGTC. Translation gives CSAPNPRSAEQYV.